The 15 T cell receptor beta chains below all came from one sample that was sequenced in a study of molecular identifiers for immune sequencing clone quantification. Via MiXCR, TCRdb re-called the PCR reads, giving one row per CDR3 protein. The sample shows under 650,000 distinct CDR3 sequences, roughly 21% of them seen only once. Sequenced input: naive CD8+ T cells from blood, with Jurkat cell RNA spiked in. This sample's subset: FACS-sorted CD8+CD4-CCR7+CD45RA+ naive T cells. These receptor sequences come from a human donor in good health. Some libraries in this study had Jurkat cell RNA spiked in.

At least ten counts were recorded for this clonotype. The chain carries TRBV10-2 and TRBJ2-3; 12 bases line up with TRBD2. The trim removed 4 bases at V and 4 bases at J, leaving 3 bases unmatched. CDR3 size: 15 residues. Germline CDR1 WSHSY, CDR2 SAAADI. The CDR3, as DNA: TGCGCCAGCAGTGGGGGGACTAGCGGGTCAGATACGCAGTATTTT. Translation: CASSGGTSGSDTQYF.

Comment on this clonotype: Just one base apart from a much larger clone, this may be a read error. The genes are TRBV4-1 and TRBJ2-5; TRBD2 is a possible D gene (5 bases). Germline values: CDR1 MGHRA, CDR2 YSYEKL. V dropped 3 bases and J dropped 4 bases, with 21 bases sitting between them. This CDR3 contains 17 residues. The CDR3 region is CASSHGNRATRTETQYF. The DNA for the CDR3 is TGCGCCAGCAGCCATGGAAACCGGGCCACTAGGACAGAGACCCAGTACTTC.

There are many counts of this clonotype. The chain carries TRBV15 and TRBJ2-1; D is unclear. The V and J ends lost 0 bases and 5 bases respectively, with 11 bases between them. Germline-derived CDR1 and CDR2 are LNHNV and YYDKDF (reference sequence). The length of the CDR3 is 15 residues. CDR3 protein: CATSRDRATNNEQFF. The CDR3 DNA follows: TGTGCCACCAGCAGAGATCGCGCTACGAACAATGAGCAGTTCTTC. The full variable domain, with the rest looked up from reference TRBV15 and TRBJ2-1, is DAMVIQNPRYQVTQFGKPVTLSCSQTLNHNVMYWYQQKSSQAPKLLFHYYDKDFNNEADTPDNFQSRRPNTSFCFLDIRSPGLGDTAMYLCATSRDRATNNEQFFGPGTRLTVL.

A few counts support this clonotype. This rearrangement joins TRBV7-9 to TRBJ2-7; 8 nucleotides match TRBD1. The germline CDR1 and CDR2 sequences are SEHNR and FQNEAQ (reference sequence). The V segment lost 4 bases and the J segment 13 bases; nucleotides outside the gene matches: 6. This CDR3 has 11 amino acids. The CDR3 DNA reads TGTGCCAGCAGCTCCGGACAGGGCGACTACTTC. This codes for CASSSGQGDYF.

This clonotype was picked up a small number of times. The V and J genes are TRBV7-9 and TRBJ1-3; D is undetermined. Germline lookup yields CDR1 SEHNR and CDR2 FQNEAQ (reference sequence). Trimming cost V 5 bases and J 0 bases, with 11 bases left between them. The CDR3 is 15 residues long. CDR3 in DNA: TGTGCCAGCAGCCGGGGAGTTCTCTCTGGAAACACCATATATTTT. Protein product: CASSRGVLSGNTIYF.

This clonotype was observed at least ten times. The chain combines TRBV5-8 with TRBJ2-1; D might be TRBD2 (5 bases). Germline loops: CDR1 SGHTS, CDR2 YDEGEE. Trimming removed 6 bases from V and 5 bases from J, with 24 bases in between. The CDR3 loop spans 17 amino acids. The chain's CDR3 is CASIPPRVASTNNEQFF. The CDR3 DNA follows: TGTGCCAGCATCCCTCCCCGAGTGGCTAGCACTAACAATGAGCAGTTCTTC. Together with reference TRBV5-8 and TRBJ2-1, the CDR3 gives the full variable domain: EAGVTQSPTHLIKTRGQQATLRCSPISGHTSVYWYQQALGLGLQFLLWYDEGEERNRGNFPPRFSGRQFPNYSSELNVNALELEDSALYLCASIPPRVASTNNEQFFGPGTRLTVL.

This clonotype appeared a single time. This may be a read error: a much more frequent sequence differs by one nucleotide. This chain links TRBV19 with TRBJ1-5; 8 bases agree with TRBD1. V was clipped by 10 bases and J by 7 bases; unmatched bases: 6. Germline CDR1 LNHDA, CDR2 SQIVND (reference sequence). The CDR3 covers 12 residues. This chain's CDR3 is CAIQTGVQPQHF. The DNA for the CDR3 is TGTGCCATCCAGACAGGGGTGCAGCCCCAGCATTTT.

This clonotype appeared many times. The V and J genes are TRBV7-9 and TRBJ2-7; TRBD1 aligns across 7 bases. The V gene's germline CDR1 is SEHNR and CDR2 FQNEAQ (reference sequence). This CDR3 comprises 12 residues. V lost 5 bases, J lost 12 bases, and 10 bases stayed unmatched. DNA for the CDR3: TGTGCCAGCAGCCAAGGCCGGACAGGACGGTACTTC. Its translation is CASSQGRTGRYF.

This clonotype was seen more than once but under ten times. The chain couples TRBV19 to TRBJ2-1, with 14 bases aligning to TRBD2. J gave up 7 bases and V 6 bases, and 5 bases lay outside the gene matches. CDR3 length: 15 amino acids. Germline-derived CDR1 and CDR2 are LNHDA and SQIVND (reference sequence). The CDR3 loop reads CASSGLAGGPNEQFF. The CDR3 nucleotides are TGTGCCAGTAGCGGACTAGCGGGAGGCCCAAATGAGCAGTTCTTC.

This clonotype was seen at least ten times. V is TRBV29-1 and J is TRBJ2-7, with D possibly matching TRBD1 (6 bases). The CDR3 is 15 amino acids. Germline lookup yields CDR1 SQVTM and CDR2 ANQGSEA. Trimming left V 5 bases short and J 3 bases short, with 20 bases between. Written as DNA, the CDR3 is TGCAGCGTTACCCGAGGCGGACAGTCACTCTACGAGCAGTACTTC. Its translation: CSVTRGGQSLYEQYF.

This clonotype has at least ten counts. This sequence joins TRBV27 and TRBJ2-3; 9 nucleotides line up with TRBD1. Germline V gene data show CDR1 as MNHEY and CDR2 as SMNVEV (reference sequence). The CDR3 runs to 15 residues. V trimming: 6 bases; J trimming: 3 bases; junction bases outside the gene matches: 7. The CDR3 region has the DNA TGTGCCAGCAGACCGGGGACAGGGAGGACAGATACGCAGTATTTT. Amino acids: CASRPGTGRTDTQYF.

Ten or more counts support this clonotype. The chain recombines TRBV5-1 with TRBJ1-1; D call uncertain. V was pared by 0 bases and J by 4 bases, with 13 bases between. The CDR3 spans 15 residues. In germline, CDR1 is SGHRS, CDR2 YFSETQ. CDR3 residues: CASSLVGLGSTEAFF. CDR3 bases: TGCGCCAGCAGCTTGGTCGGGTTGGGGAGCACTGAAGCTTTCTTT. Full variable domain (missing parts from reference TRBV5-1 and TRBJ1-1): KAGVTQTPRYLIKTRGQQVTLSCSPISGHRSVSWYQQTPGQGLQFLFEYFSETQRNKGNFPGRFSGRQFSNSRSEMNVSTLELGDSALYLCASSLVGLGSTEAFFGQGTRLTVV.

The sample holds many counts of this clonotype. The CDR3 region is CASSNTPDKPIAEAFF. CDR3 coding DNA: TGTGCCAGCAGTAATACCCCGGACAAGCCCATCGCTGAAGCTTTCTTT. This chain joins TRBV28 and TRBJ1-1, with D perhaps matching TRBD1 (5 bases). The CDR3 contains 16 residues. Trimming took off 5 bases at V and 6 bases at J, with 22 bases between the two ends. From germline, CDR1 is MDHEN and CDR2 SYDVKM.

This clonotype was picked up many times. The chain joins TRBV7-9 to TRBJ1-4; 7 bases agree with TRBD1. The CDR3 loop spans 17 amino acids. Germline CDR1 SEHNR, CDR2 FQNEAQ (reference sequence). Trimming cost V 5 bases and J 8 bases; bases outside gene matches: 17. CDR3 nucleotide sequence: TGTGCCAGCAGCCTGGAGGATTCCGGGACAGCCGCAGAAAAACTGTTTTTT. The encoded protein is CASSLEDSGTAAEKLFF.

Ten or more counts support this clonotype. The CDR3 region is CASRSGAGGNQPQHF. CDR3 coding DNA: TGTGCCAGCAGATCTGGGGCAGGGGGTAATCAGCCCCAGCATTTT. This chain links TRBV7-9 with TRBJ1-5, with TRBD1 matching 7 bases. The CDR3 is made up of 15 amino acids. Looked up from germline, CDR1 is SEHNR and CDR2 is FQNEAQ (reference sequence). The V segment lost 6 bases and the J segment 4 bases; nucleotides outside the gene matches: 9.